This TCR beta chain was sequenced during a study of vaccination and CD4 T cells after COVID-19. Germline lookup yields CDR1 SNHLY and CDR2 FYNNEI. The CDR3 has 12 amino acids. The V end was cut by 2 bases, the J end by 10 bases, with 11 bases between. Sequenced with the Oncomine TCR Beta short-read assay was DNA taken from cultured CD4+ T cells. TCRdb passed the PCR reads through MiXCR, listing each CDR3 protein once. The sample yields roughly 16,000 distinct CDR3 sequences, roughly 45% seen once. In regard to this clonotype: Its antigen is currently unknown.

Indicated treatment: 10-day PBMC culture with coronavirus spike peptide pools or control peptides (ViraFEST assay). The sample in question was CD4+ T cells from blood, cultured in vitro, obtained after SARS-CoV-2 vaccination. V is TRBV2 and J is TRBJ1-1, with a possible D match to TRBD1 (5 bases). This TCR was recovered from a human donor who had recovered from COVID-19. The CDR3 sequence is CASSEMSGVAFF. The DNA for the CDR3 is TGTGCCAGCAGTGAAATGTCGGGGGTAGCTTTCTTT.